This T cell receptor (beta chain) stems from a study of T cell repertoires in cytomegalovirus infection. A word on this clonotype: Antigen specificity is unknown.

TCRdb analysed the reads with MiXCR anew, one entry per CDR3 protein. The sample gives about 890,000 distinct CDR3 sequences, 30% to 40% of which show up once; roughly 12% is in the top ten. Germline V gives CDR1 MNHNS, CDR2 SASEGT. The trim removed 5 bases at V and 9 bases at J, leaving 12 bases unmatched. The CDR3 has 15 residues. Material: cultured CD8+ T cells from PBMCs, obtained from culture after CMV antigen stimulation. The source is a human donor in good health (CMV status not recorded). Some clones in this sample may be carry-over from other donors' samples. The V call is TRBV6-1, the J call TRBJ2-1, with TRBD2 matching over 8 bases. The CDR3 nucleotides are TGTGCCAGCAGTTACGGTACTAGCGGAATGGGTGAGCAGTTCTTC. The encoded protein is CASSYGTSGMGEQFF.